Below, 2 T cell receptor beta chains from the same sample are listed, as sequenced in a study of blood T cell repertoires in COVID-19. Assay used: immunoSEQ multiplex PCR; TCRdb lists only in-frame clones, some missing. This sample has roughly 280,000 clones; 89% occur once, and the top ten carry around 2.1%. The material sequenced was peripheral blood. Every receptor here comes from a man aged 50-60 years with acute or convalescent COVID-19.

This clone was seen just once. This chain uses TRBV19 with TRBJ1-2, with D unclear. This CDR3 is built from 13 residues. From germline, CDR1 is LNHDA and CDR2 SQIVND (reference sequence). Trimming removed 3 bases at V and 7 bases at J, with 12 bases between. The CDR3: CASSMPSGGGYTF. The CDR3 DNA is TGTGCCAGTAGTATGCCATCCGGCGGTGGCTACACCTTC.

The rearrangement links TRBV30 to TRBJ2-5; 9 bases match TRBD1. J was trimmed by 5 bases and V by 3 bases; bases with no gene match: 4. Looked up from germline, CDR1 is GTSNPN and CDR2 is SVGIG (reference sequence). The length of the CDR3 is 13 residues. CDR3 residues: CAWSFGQGETQYF. CDR3 bases: TGTGCCTGGAGCTTCGGACAGGGGGAGACCCAGTACTTC.